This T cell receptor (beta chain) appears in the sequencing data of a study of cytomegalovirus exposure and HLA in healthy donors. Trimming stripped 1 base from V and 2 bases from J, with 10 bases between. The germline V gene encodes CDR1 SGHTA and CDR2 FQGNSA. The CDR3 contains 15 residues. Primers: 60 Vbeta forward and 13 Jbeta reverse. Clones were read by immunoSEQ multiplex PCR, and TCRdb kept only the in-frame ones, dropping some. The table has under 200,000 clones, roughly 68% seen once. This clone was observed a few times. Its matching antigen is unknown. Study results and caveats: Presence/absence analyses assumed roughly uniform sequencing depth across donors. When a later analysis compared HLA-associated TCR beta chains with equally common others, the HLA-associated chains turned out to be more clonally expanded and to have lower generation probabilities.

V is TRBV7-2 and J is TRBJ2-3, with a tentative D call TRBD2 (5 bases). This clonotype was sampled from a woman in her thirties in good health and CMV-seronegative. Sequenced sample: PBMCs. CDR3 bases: TGTGCCAGCAGCTTAGGACTACCAAACACAGATACGCAGTATTTT. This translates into CASSLGLPNTDTQYF.